The clone carrying this T cell receptor (beta chain) was recorded once. This CDR3 is 16 amino acids long. Germline CDR1 KGHSH, CDR2 LQKENI. V lost 6 bases, J lost 8 bases, and 25 bases lay in between. Data came from immunoSEQ multiplex PCR; TCRdb stores just in-frame clones and leaves some out. The sample shows tens of thousands of clones, 90% of them seen only once. This specimen belongs to a study of T cell responses to AZD1222 COVID-19 vaccine. Study-level background: Some second doses came at about 4 weeks and others at about 12 weeks; these were pooled.

The sequences come from peripheral blood, collected on day 0 of AZD1222 vaccination. This TCR was sampled from an adult in good health. The chain has TRBV18 and TRBJ1-2; perhaps TRBD1 as D (5 bases). Here the CDR3 DNA reads TGTGCCAGCTCCCTATCACAGGCTTCGGGGTTGAGCGGCTACACCTTC. It specifies CASSLSQASGLSGYTF. Full variable domain (outside the CDR3, taken from reference TRBV18 and TRBJ1-2): NAGVMQNPRHLVRRRGQEARLRCSPMKGHSHVYWYRQLPEEGLKFMVYLQKENIIDESGMPKERFSAEFPKEGPSILRIQQVVRGDSAAYFCASSLSQASGLSGYTFGSGTRLTVV.